This section outlines one TCR beta chain sequence together with its context. Residents of about two dozen US areas, aged about 18 to 95 years, made up the participants. Cohort placement rested on clinical history that participants reported themselves. Symptom resolution, clearance, or two negative PCRs marked the recovered donors of Cohort 3. The trim removed 2 bases at V and 1 base at J, leaving 4 bases unmatched. This CDR3 region has 14 residues. CDR1 and CDR2 from the germline V gene are GTSNPN and SVGIG (reference sequence). Assay: immunoSEQ multiplex PCR; the TCRdb copy retains only in-frame clones and omits some. The sample holds roughly 220,000 clones; around 83% are singletons and the top ten take less than 7%. The data belong to a study of blood T cell repertoires in COVID-19. Looking at the study overall: Samples came from the United States, Italy and Spain, spanning acute and convalescent COVID-19.

Input material: PBMCs or T cells enriched from blood (not recorded which). The origin of this receptor is a woman in her thirties or forties who had recovered from COVID-19. The chain combines TRBV30 with TRBJ2-5; TRBD1 agrees at 7 bases. CDR3 loop: CAWSPGTVQETQYF. The CDR3 bases are TGTGCCTGGAGTCCAGGGACAGTCCAAGAGACCCAGTACTTC.